This passage covers 24 T cell receptor beta chains from one sample sequenced in a study of regulatory T cells in long-lasting Graves disease. Investigators prepared the TCR beta libraries by applying iRepertoire HTBI primers and Arm-PCR of CDR3 regions. Using its own MiXCR run on the multiplex PCR reads, TCRdb lists one record per CDR3 protein. The sample has 500,000 to 700,000 distinct CDR3 sequences, approximately 29% seen once. The time point was: persistent/refractory GD, antithyroid drugs over 5 years with positive TRAb. The TCR library was made from RNA that had been extracted from PBMCs in TRIzol. This material consisted of peripheral blood mononuclear cells (PBMCs), taken when the disease was refractory, from a patient treated with antithyroid drugs. Source of these receptors: a female donor with Graves disease.

This clonotype was counted many times. CDR3 bases: TGTGCCAGCAGTTTAGCTCTTCGAGGGTCATATGGCTACACCTTC. It translates to CASSLALRGSYGYTF. The chain couples TRBV12-3 or TRBV12-4 to TRBJ1-2; D is unclear. Trimming pared 0 bases from V and 5 bases from J, leaving 13 bases between. The CDR3 is made up of 15 amino acids.

This clonotype was detected only once. The V call is TRBV30, the J call TRBJ1-1; a possible D gene is TRBD1 (6 bases). There are 13 residues in the CDR3. Germline CDR1 reads GTSNPN; CDR2 reads SVGIG (reference sequence). Trimming took 4 bases from V and 5 from J, leaving 14 bases between them. CDR3 coding DNA: TGTGCCTGGAATTTAGGGGGGGGTACTGAAGCTTTCTTT. As protein: CAWNLGGGTEAFF. Combining the CDR3 with reference TRBV30 and TRBJ1-1 gives the whole variable domain SQTIHQWPATLVQPVGSPLSLECTVEGTSNPNLYWYRQAAGRGLQLLFYSVGIGQISSEVPQNLSASRPQDRQFILSSKKLLLSDSGFYLCAWNLGGGTEAFFGQGTRLTVV.

The sample holds one count of this clonotype. At one end, the junction sequence differs from germline, possibly due to a read error. The V call is TRBV6-1, the J call TRBJ2-7; 9 bases match TRBD1. Germline V gene data show CDR1 as MNHNS and CDR2 as SASEGT. The CDR3 has 15 residues. DNA of the CDR3: TGTGCCAACAGTGAAAGGGGGACAGGGCGCTACGAGCAGTACTTC. Translating it yields CANSERGTGRYEQYF.

CDR3 sequence reads: CASSSLIGETQYF. CDR3 nucleotide sequence: TGTGCCAGCAGTTCTCTGATTGGGGAGACCCAGTACTTC. This chain links TRBV7-2 with TRBJ2-5, with D unresolved. Trimming left V 6 bases short and J 5 bases short, with 13 bases between. The CDR3 totals 13 residues. Germline V gives CDR1 SGHTA, CDR2 FQGNSA.

The V call is TRBV20-1, the J call TRBJ1-4; D ambiguous. Germline V gene sequence: CDR1 DFQATT, CDR2 SNEGSKA (reference sequence). The CDR3 covers 15 residues. V lost 0 bases, J lost 6 bases, and 14 bases lay in between. CDR3: CSARDIGRPHEKLFF. In DNA form, the CDR3 reads TGCAGTGCTAGAGATATCGGCAGGCCCCATGAAAAACTGTTTTTT.

This clonotype has only a few counts. The chain carries TRBV6-1 and TRBJ2-7, with 9 bases that match TRBD1. Germline V gene data show CDR1 as MNHNS and CDR2 as SASEGT. J lost 6 bases, V lost 10 bases, and 16 bases had no gene match. This CDR3 has 15 residues. CDR3 sequence (DNA): TGTGCCATCCAACCCTTCGGGACAGGGTTAGGCGAGCAGTACTTC. Translated, it gives CAIQPFGTGLGEQYF.

The J gene is TRBJ2-7, the V gene TRBV19, with D maybe TRBD1 (5 bases). Looked up from germline, CDR1 is LNHDA and CDR2 is SQIVND (reference sequence). Trimming pared 3 bases from V and 7 bases from J, leaving 13 bases between. The CDR3 has 13 amino acids. CDR3 sequence: CASSIKPGAEQYF. CDR3 DNA: TGTGCCAGTAGTATCAAACCTGGGGCGGAGCAGTACTTC.

This clonotype was seen a few times. This chain links TRBV12-3 or TRBV12-4 with TRBJ1-1, with a weak D call TRBD1 (6 bases). Trimming removed 5 bases at V and 5 bases at J, with 12 bases between. The CDR3 loop spans 13 amino acids. The CDR3, as DNA: TGTGCCAGCAGTACGAGGGGGACGACTGAAGCTTTCTTT. Translating gives CASSTRGTTEAFF.

V is TRBV12-3 or TRBV12-4 and J is TRBJ2-2; D gene unclear. The ends were cut back, 2 bases at V and 5 bases at J, with 9 bases in the middle. This CDR3 has 14 residues. CDR3 nucleotides: TGTGCCAGCAGTTTATGGGGTAATACCGGGGAGCTGTTTTTT. Its translation: CASSLWGNTGELFF.

This clonotype has only a few counts. The chain has TRBV12-5 and TRBJ1-5; D ambiguous. CDR3 size: 11 residues. Germline V gene data show CDR1 as LGHNT and CDR2 as FRNRAP. Trimming stripped 0 bases from V and 8 bases from J, with 2 bases between. Here the CDR3 DNA reads TGTGCTAGTGGTTTGGTAGAGCCCCAGCATTTT. It yields the protein CASGLVEPQHF.

The rearrangement joins TRBV6-1 to TRBJ1-5; D is unclear. The CDR3 consists of 12 residues. Trimming removed 9 bases from V and 4 bases from J, with 10 bases in between. Germline V lookup: CDR1 MNHNS, CDR2 SASEGT. The CDR3 DNA reads TGTGCCAGTAGTCCTCGTAATCAGCCCCAGCATTTT. Encoded protein: CASSPRNQPQHF.

The J gene is TRBJ1-1, the V gene TRBV5-6; D possibly corresponds to TRBD1 (6 bases). The CDR3 loop spans 15 amino acids. Deletions cut 0 bases from V and 4 bases from J, with 13 bases between. Looked up from germline, CDR1 is SGHDT and CDR2 is YYEEEE. In nucleotides, the CDR3 is TGTGCCAGCAGCTTGGCGACGACAGGCCCCACTGAAGCTTTCTTT. The encoded protein is CASSLATTGPTEAFF.

A word on this clonotype: An end of the junction differs from the germline gene, which may be a read error. This chain connects TRBV19 to TRBJ2-4; possible D gene TRBD2, 5 bases. The germline V gene encodes CDR1 LNHDA and CDR2 SQIVND (reference sequence). The CDR3 is 15 residues long. CDR3 region: CASRKEFLAKNIRYF. The CDR3 bases are TGTGCCAGTAGGAAGGAGTTCCTAGCCAAAAACATTCGGTACTTC.

The chain combines TRBV29-1 with TRBJ1-1, with no clear D. Trimming pared 0 bases from V and 1 base from J, leaving 6 bases between. The germline V gene encodes CDR1 SQVTM and CDR2 ANQGSEA. The CDR3 spans 13 residues. CDR3: CSVEDARNTEAFF. The CDR3 region has the DNA TGCAGCGTTGAAGATGCACGGAACACTGAAGCTTTCTTT. Supplemented by reference TRBV29-1 and TRBJ1-1, the full variable domain reads SAVISQKPSRDICQRGTSLTIQCQVDSQVTMMFWYRQQPGQSLTLIATANQGSEATYESGFVIDKFPISRPNLTFSTLTVSNMSPEDSSIYLCSVEDARNTEAFFGQGTRLTVV.

V gene TRBV12-3 or TRBV12-4 combines with J gene TRBJ2-5; 7 nucleotides line up with TRBD2. CDR3 length: 13 amino acids. The ends lost 5 bases at V and 5 bases at J; junction bases unmatched: 5. The CDR3 nucleotides are TGTGCCAGCAGTCTGACTAGCTATGAGACCCAGTACTTC. As protein: CASSLTSYETQYF.

This clonotype was counted a few times. As the CDR3 is not closed by the conserved phenylalanine or tryptophan, this likely results from a read error. V gene TRBV28 combines with J gene TRBJ2-7, with TRBD1 identical over 7 bases. Losses at the gene ends were 1 base for V and 0 bases for J; bases not matched to a gene: 6. Germline-derived CDR1 and CDR2 are MDHEN and SYDVKM. This CDR3 region has 16 residues. CDR3 nucleotide sequence: TGTGCCAGCAGTTTATATCGACAGGGCGACTCCTACGAGCAGTACTCC. Translating gives CASSLYRQGDSYEQYS.

This clonotype was detected only once. The rearrangement links TRBV3-1 to TRBJ1-1, with D possibly being TRBD1 (6 bases). Looked up from germline, CDR1 is LGHDT and CDR2 is YNNKEL (reference sequence). Trimming cost V 2 bases and J 0 bases, with 16 bases left between them. There are 17 residues in the CDR3. CDR3 nucleotide sequence: TGTGCCAGCAGCCAATTCAGACAGGAATCGGTGAACACTGAAGCTTTCTTT. This translates into CASSQFRQESVNTEAFF.

This clonotype appeared a few times. Germline and junction disagree at one end, which may indicate a read error. The genes are TRBV6-1 and TRBJ1-2; TRBD1 aligns across 8 bases. The CDR3 contains 15 residues. Germline V gene sequence: CDR1 MNHNS, CDR2 SASEGT. In nucleotides, the CDR3 is TGTGCCAGCAGCGACCGCCCAGGGGGCTACTATGACTACACCTTC. The encoded protein is CASSDRPGGYYDYTF.

J is TRBJ1-1 and V is TRBV7-6; D not resolved. The ends were cut back, 5 bases at V and 4 bases at J, with 11 bases in the middle. The CDR3 contains 13 residues. Per germline, CDR1 SGHVS and CDR2 FNYEAQ. Here the CDR3 DNA reads TGTGCCAGCAGCCCCCTCGGTAGCACTGAAGCTTTCTTT. Amino acids: CASSPLGSTEAFF.

This clonotype was picked up a small number of times. The chain couples TRBV6-1 to TRBJ1-6, with a weak D call TRBD1 (5 bases). The germline CDR1 and CDR2 sequences are MNHNS and SASEGT. There are 13 residues in the CDR3. V lost 5 bases to trimming and J lost 10 bases, with 12 bases between them. As DNA, the CDR3 is TGTGCCAGCAGTACGGCGGGGGGGTCACCCCTCCACTTT. Translating gives CASSTAGGSPLHF.

This clonotype has a handful of counts. The chain joins TRBV11-2 to TRBJ1-5; 7 bases agree with TRBD1. With 1 base clipped from V and 1 base from J, the junction kept 10 bases outside the gene matches. CDR3 length equals 18 residues. The V gene's germline CDR1 is SGHAT and CDR2 FQNNGV. CDR3: CASSLGVGTEPSNQPQHF. In DNA form, the CDR3 reads TGTGCCAGCAGCTTAGGGGTGGGGACAGAGCCGAGCAATCAGCCCCAGCATTTT.

The chain couples TRBV5-5 to TRBJ1-1, with unresolved D. Trimming stripped 4 bases from V and 5 bases from J, with 9 bases between. This CDR3 is 12 amino acids long. Germline V gene lookup returns CDR1 SGHKS and CDR2 YYEKEE (reference sequence). The CDR3 protein is CASSLPKTEAFF. The CDR3 DNA follows: TGTGCCAGCAGCCTACCTAAGACTGAAGCTTTCTTT.

The chain carries TRBV30 and TRBJ2-7; TRBD1 matches 7 bases. The germline V gene has CDR1 GTSNPN and CDR2 SVGIG (reference sequence). V was clipped by 3 bases and J by 6 bases; unmatched bases: 8. There are 13 residues in the CDR3. The CDR3 sequence: CAWRGTGVGEQYF. The CDR3 DNA reads TGTGCCTGGAGGGGAACAGGGGTTGGCGAGCAGTACTTC.

About this clonotype itself: Since a much larger clone is just one base distant, this may be a read error. This chain connects TRBV11-2 to TRBJ1-2; D call uncertain. Germline CDR1 reads SGHAT; CDR2 reads FQNNGV. CDR3 length: 12 amino acids. V shed 4 bases and J shed 6 bases, with 9 bases lying between them. The CDR3 nucleotides are TGTGCCAGCAGCTACTTAGACAATGGCTACACCTTC. It is translated as CASSYLDNGYTF.